The rows below give T cell receptor beta chains drawn from one sample of a study of cytotoxic CD8 clonotypes in ibrutinib-treated CLL. Clones were read by immunoSEQ multiplex PCR, and TCRdb kept only the in-frame ones, dropping some. This sample has approximately 84,000 clones; roughly 86% occur once, and the top ten carry under 6.5%. Sample: PBMCs, taken before ibrutinib treatment. The receptor set was obtained from a human donor with chronic lymphocytic leukemia. The conserved cysteine and the conserved F or W are not part of the CDR3 here. Fields, in order: CDR3 length, V gene, J gene, CDR3 protein.

length: 14
V: TRBV28
J: TRBJ1-2
CDR3: ASSSRRTEANYGYT

length: 13
V: TRBV7-9
J: TRBJ1-2
CDR3: ASSSRRGTDYGYT

length: 13
V: TRBV9
J: TRBJ2-5
CDR3: ASGGPGGLQETQY

length: 12
V: TRBV5-4
J: TRBJ2-7
CDR3: ASSFPPVNYEQY

length: 13
V: TRBV19
J: TRBJ2-6
CDR3: ASSGGWSGANVLT

length: 15
V: TRBV28
J: TRBJ1-3
CDR3: ASSSPGTRFSGNTIY

length: 13
V: TRBV19
J: TRBJ2-1
CDR3: ASSTQGGDYNEQF

length: 12
V: TRBV5-6
J: TRBJ2-3
CDR3: ASSLDWGTDTQY

length: 14
V: TRBV7-2
J: TRBJ2-1
CDR3: ASSRTGTYSYNEQF

length: 13
V: TRBV4-2
J: TRBJ2-7
CDR3: ASSQESGGSYEQY

length: 12
V: TRBV14
J: TRBJ1-1
CDR3: ASSLQSMDTEAF

length: 16
V: TRBV11-3
J: TRBJ2-1
CDR3: ASSLGGLAGEVYNEQF

length: 14
V: TRBV7-7
J: TRBJ2-3
CDR3: ASSLGHGTDTDTQY

length: 11
V: TRBV7-9
J: TRBJ1-2
CDR3: ASSLAAGNGYT

length: 11
V: TRBV7-2
J: TRBJ2-7
CDR3: ASSLGPVPEQY

length: 13
V: TRBV6-4
J: TRBJ2-3
CDR3: ASSNWTSGTDTQY

length: 16
V: TRBV9
J: TRBJ2-3
CDR3: ASSPRLAGAPLTDTQY